This T cell receptor (beta chain) was captured in a study of blood T cell repertoires in COVID-19. Trimming shortened V by 3 bases and J by 6 bases, and 15 bases separated the two germline ends. This CDR3 is 15 amino acids long. Germline V gene sequence: CDR1 LNHDA, CDR2 SQIVND (reference sequence). Generated by immunoSEQ multiplex PCR, the TCRdb table keeps only in-frame clones and is missing some. This sample has around 100,000 clones, with roughly nine tenths found just once. The chain has TRBV19 and TRBJ2-1, with no clear D. This TCR was recovered from a man in his forties or fifties with acute or convalescent COVID-19. Sequencing was performed on peripheral blood. The CDR3 bases are TGTGCCAGTAGTATGATACGGAAGAGGTTCAATGAGCAGTTCTTC. This sequence encodes CASSMIRKRFNEQFF. Based on the CDR3 plus reference TRBV19 and TRBJ2-1, the full variable domain is DGGITQSPKYLFRKEGQNVTLSCEQNLNHDAMYWYRQDPGQGLRLIYYSQIVNDFQKGDIAEGYSVSREKKESFPLTVTSAQKNPTAFYLCASSMIRKRFNEQFFGPGTRLTVL.